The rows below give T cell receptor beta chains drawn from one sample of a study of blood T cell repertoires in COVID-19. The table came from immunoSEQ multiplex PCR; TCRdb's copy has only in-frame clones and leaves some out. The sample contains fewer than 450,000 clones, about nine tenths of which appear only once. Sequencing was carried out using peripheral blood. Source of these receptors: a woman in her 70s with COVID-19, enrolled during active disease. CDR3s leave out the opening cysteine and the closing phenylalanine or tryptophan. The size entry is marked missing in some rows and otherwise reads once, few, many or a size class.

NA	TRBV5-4	ASSFKEGGSYGYT
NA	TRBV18	ASSPPGLYEQY
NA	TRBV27	ASSLSVDRRYEQY
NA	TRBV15	ATSRGEVTRSQPQH
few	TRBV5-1	ASSFQGQGPSATNEKLF
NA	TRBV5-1	ASSLEGGKREQY
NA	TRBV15	ATQVGSTDTQY
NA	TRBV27	ASSPTVATNEKLF
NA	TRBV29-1	SAGLGANTEAF
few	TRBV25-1	ASSDPTGAGSYGYT
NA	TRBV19	ASSLRTVLSTGELF
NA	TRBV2	ASSQIQGSGYT
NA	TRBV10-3	AISEQVDTQY
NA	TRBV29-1	SALPQALNTEAF
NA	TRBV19	ASSITLGNSPLH
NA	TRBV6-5	ASTRTTGGTEAF
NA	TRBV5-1	ASSSILRQGTQETQY
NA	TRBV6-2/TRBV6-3	ASSQIPGQGVNEQY
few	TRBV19	ASSTTGVGNYEQY
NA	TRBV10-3	AISDARGANEQF
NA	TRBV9	ASSVSTSGGPQY
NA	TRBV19	ASSTDRANQPQH
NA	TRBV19	ASTPLAGTGELF
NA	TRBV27	ASSLLAGGNQETQY
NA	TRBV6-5	ASRGGLAGDNEQF